The TCR beta chain under discussion was sequenced for a study of a mutant IDH1 vaccine in newly diagnosed glioma. Regarding the study as a whole: No link was apparently found between pseudoprogression and changes in top peripheral T cell clonotypes.

With respect to this clone: Its target is not known.

TCRdb keeps only in-frame clones here, not all; method: immunoSEQ multiplex PCR. The table includes 34,000 or so clones, around four fifths detected once. Germline-derived CDR1 and CDR2 are SGHTS and YDEGEE. The V gene end was trimmed by 2 bases and the J gene end by 4 bases; junction bases not matched to a gene: 4. This CDR3 has 15 residues. The time point denotes: week 11, during vaccination. Doses of 300 ug of mutant IDH1 20-mer peptide were given with topical imiquimod. This clonotype was obtained from a young man with glioma. The chain couples TRBV5-8 to TRBJ2-7, with 12 bases fitting TRBD2. Sequences were derived from PBMCs, sampled from a glioma patient whose treatment included an IDH1 peptide vaccine. The CDR3: CASSFGTSGRYEQYF. CDR3 nucleotide sequence: TGTGCCAGCAGCTTTGGTACTAGCGGGAGGTACGAGCAGTACTTC. Together with reference TRBV5-8 and TRBJ2-7, the CDR3 gives the full variable domain: EAGVTQSPTHLIKTRGQQATLRCSPISGHTSVYWYQQALGLGLQFLLWYDEGEERNRGNFPPRFSGRQFPNYSSELNVNALELEDSALYLCASSFGTSGRYEQYFGPGTRLTVT.